The 21 T cell receptor beta chains below come from one sample, sequenced in a study of T cell responses to AZD1222 COVID-19 vaccine. The data were produced by immunoSEQ multiplex PCR, yet TCRdb's version contains in-frame clones alone and is incomplete. Altogether about 140,000 clones are present, over 75% being singletons, with the ten largest covering roughly 3.1%. Here the sequenced sample was peripheral blood, taken on day 0 of AZD1222 vaccination. The receptors shown here come from an adult in good health.

This chain uses TRBV2 with TRBJ1-2; 7 bases align to TRBD1. V shed 6 bases and J 4 bases; nucleotides not matched to a gene: 11. The CDR3 runs 15 residues. Germline CDR1 SNHLY, CDR2 FYNNEI. Here the CDR3 reads CASRQAGGGGYGYTF. In DNA, the CDR3 is TGTGCCAGCAGACAAGCAGGAGGGGGCGGCTATGGCTACACCTTC.

This clone was seen only a few times. The chain joins TRBV5-4 to TRBJ1-2; the D gene is possibly TRBD1 (6 bases). Looked up from germline, CDR1 is SGHNT and CDR2 is YYREEE (reference sequence). Trimming removed 3 bases at V and 7 bases at J, with 22 bases between. This CDR3 spans 16 amino acids. The CDR3 reads CASSSPRGAKALGYTF. The DNA of the CDR3 is TGTGCCAGCAGCTCCCCGAGGGGGGCAAAGGCCCTTGGCTACACCTTC.

The chain employs TRBV3-1 (or the pseudogene TRBV3-2) and TRBJ1-2, with TRBD1 as a possible D gene (5 bases). Between the trimmed V and J ends, which lost 5 bases and 11 bases, there was a span of 12 bases. This CDR3 contains 11 residues. Per germline, CDR1 LGHDT and CDR2 YNNKEL (reference sequence). In DNA, the CDR3 is TGTGCCAGCAGCGCGGGGCCAGGGTACACCTTC. It codes for CASSAGPGYTF.

The chain links TRBV19 to TRBJ2-2; maybe TRBD2 (5 bases). V gave up 7 bases and J gave up 0 bases, with 12 bases separating them. Germline CDR1 reads LNHDA; CDR2 reads SQIVND (reference sequence). The CDR3 is 15 residues long. CDR3 nucleotide sequence: TGTGCCAGTACCACCTTACTAGCGAACACCGGGGAGCTGTTTTTT. Its protein product is CASTTLLANTGELFF.

The chain is built from TRBV27 and TRBJ1-1; TRBD1 matches 7 bases. Looked up from germline, CDR1 is MNHEY and CDR2 is SMNVEV (reference sequence). The CDR3 is made up of 13 amino acids. V lost 2 bases to trimming and J lost 10 bases; unmatched junction nucleotides: 7. The DNA for the CDR3 is TGTGCCAGCAGTTTAGGAAGGGGGCGGATAGCTTTCTTT. Translating gives CASSLGRGRIAFF.

The genes are TRBV3-1 (or the pseudogene TRBV3-2) and TRBJ2-7; 12 nucleotides line up with TRBD2. J gave up 3 bases and V 4 bases, and 7 bases lay outside the gene matches. The CDR3 spans 16 residues. CDR1 is LGHDT and CDR2 is YNNKEL in the germline V gene (reference sequence). This CDR3 is CASSREGLAGNYEQYF. CDR3 sequence (DNA): TGTGCCAGCAGCCGAGAAGGACTAGCGGGAAACTACGAGCAGTACTTC.

CDR3 nucleotides: TGTGCCAGCAGCCAAGAATCGATTCTCCTCCCGGGCACTGAAGCTTTCTTT. Its protein product is CASSQESILLPGTEAFF. J is TRBJ1-1 and V is TRBV14; no reliable D call. The CDR3 length is 17 residues. Trimming removed 0 bases at V and 4 bases at J, with 18 bases between. Germline CDR1 reads SGHDN; CDR2 reads FVKESK.

This clone has more than one count but fewer than ten. The chain has TRBV20-1 and TRBJ1-5, with a weak D call TRBD1 (6 bases). The ends were cut back, 3 bases at V and 6 bases at J, with 12 bases in the middle. This CDR3 is 13 amino acids long. The V gene's germline CDR1 is DFQATT and CDR2 SNEGSKA (reference sequence). CDR3 DNA: TGCAGTGCTAGTATCCAGGGGAGTCAGCCCCAGCATTTT. Its protein product is CSASIQGSQPQHF.

J is TRBJ1-1 and V is TRBV2, with D tentatively TRBD1 (5 bases). The CDR3 loop spans 12 amino acids. The germline V and J ends were trimmed by 5 bases and 8 bases, with 12 bases remaining between them. In germline, CDR1 is SNHLY, CDR2 FYNNEI. The CDR3 bases are TGTGCCAGCAGTCGGGACCCCCGGGAAGCTTTCTTT. Translation gives CASSRDPREAFF.

V usage is TRBV7-9 and J usage is TRBJ1-3; TRBD1 agrees at 9 bases. The CDR3 has 14 residues. Germline V gene lookup returns CDR1 SEHNR and CDR2 FQNEAQ (reference sequence). Germline trimming cut 5 bases from V and 1 base from J; bases unmatched to any gene: 0. CDR3: CASSGTGSGNTIYF. The CDR3 DNA sequence: TGTGCCAGCAGCGGGACAGGGTCTGGAAACACCATATATTTT.

This clone was counted once. V gene TRBV6-5 combines with J gene TRBJ2-6, with D unclear. CDR3 length: 15 residues. V was pared by 6 bases and J by 0 bases, with 9 bases between. Germline V lookup: CDR1 MNHEY, CDR2 SVGAGI. This chain's CDR3 is CASRTIGSGANVLTF. CDR3 DNA: TGTGCCAGCAGAACCATAGGCTCTGGGGCCAACGTCCTGACTTTC.

The gene calls are TRBV12-5 and TRBJ2-5, with TRBD2 matching 10 bases. J was trimmed by 5 bases and V by 3 bases; bases with no gene match: 9. The germline gives CDR1 LGHNT, CDR2 FRNRAP. This CDR3 region has 16 residues. The chain's CDR3 is CASGFSLAGGYETQYF. The CDR3 nucleotides are TGTGCTAGTGGTTTTTCCTTAGCGGGGGGTTACGAGACCCAGTACTTC.

The chain uses TRBV14 and TRBJ1-1; no clear D gene. This CDR3 region has 15 residues. Germline V gene sequence: CDR1 SGHDN, CDR2 FVKESK. V was trimmed by 1 base and J by 1 base, leaving 10 bases between them. The CDR3 DNA follows: TGTGCCAGCAGCCAAGGTAAATCGGGGAACACTGAAGCTTTCTTT. Its protein is CASSQGKSGNTEAFF.

The rearrangement uses TRBV5-5 and TRBJ1-5, with D tentatively TRBD1 (5 bases). Germline V CDR1 and CDR2: SGHKS, YYEKEE (reference sequence). The CDR3 has 14 residues. Trimming took off 2 bases at V and 4 bases at J, with 10 bases between the two ends. CDR3 loop: CASSLFGGNQPQHF. In DNA, the CDR3 is TGTGCCAGCAGCTTATTTGGGGGTAATCAGCCCCAGCATTTT.

The chain links TRBV7-8 to TRBJ1-5, with a tentative D call TRBD1 (6 bases). From germline, CDR1 is SGHVS and CDR2 FQNEAQ. V lost 4 bases and J 9 bases, leaving 16 bases between the germline ends. The CDR3 sequence is 14 residues long. The CDR3 nucleotides read TGTGCCAGCAGCTCTGAGGGACACCCTTGGCCCCAGCATTTT. Translating gives CASSSEGHPWPQHF. Supplemented by reference TRBV7-8 and TRBJ1-5, the full variable domain reads GAGVSQSPRYKVAKRGQDVALRCDPISGHVSLFWYQQALGQGPEFLTYFQNEAQLDKSGLPSDRFFAERPEGSVSTLKIQRTQQEDSAVYLCASSSEGHPWPQHFGDGTRLSIL.

The CDR3 loop reads CASSATRGNQPQHF. The CDR3 bases are TGTGCCAGCAGCGCCACCAGGGGAAATCAGCCCCAGCATTTT. The chain links TRBV7-2 to TRBJ1-5, with D tentatively TRBD1 (6 bases). V was pared by 5 bases and J by 4 bases, with 12 bases between. The germline V gene encodes CDR1 SGHTA and CDR2 FQGNSA. This CDR3 is 14 amino acids long.

This chain links TRBV5-1 with TRBJ2-1; TRBD1 matches 8 bases. CDR1 and CDR2 (germline): SGHRS, YFSETQ. Losses at the gene ends were 4 bases for V and 0 bases for J; bases not matched to a gene: 3. The CDR3 has 15 residues. The CDR3 spells CASSLGTGSYNEQFF. CDR3 nucleotide sequence: TGCGCCAGCAGCCTCGGGACAGGCTCCTACAATGAGCAGTTCTTC.

This clone has a single count. The chain has TRBV6-5 and TRBJ1-1; no reliable D call. This CDR3 region has 15 residues. V dropped 0 bases and J dropped 0 bases, with 8 bases sitting between them. Germline CDR1 reads MNHEY; CDR2 reads SVGAGI. CDR3: CASSYSGRLNTEAFF. The CDR3 DNA is TGTGCCAGCAGTTACTCGGGGAGATTGAACACTGAAGCTTTCTTT.

This rearrangement joins TRBV19 to TRBJ2-3; 10 bases are shared with TRBD2. The germline V gene encodes CDR1 LNHDA and CDR2 SQIVND (reference sequence). Trimming took 7 bases from V and 6 from J; bases not matched to a gene: 4. The CDR3 contains 13 residues. The chain's CDR3 is CASTTLAGDTQYF. The CDR3 DNA reads as TGTGCCAGTACCACACTAGCGGGGGATACGCAGTATTTT.

The chain uses TRBV7-9 and TRBJ2-7, with unresolved D. The germline V gene has CDR1 SEHNR and CDR2 FQNEAQ (reference sequence). Trimming pared 5 bases from V and 0 bases from J, leaving 11 bases between. This CDR3 region has 14 residues. CDR3: CASSLTEDSYEQYF. CDR3 sequence (DNA): TGTGCCAGCAGCCTCACTGAGGACTCCTACGAGCAGTACTTC.

This chain uses TRBV4-3 with TRBJ2-3; TRBD1 matches 8 bases. J was trimmed by 8 bases and V by 2 bases; bases with no gene match: 15. CDR3 length equals 17 residues. Germline V gives CDR1 LGHNA, CDR2 YSLEER. The CDR3 DNA sequence: TGCGCCAGCAGCCAACTCTCCCCGGGACAGGCTTCTGGTACGCAGTATTTT. Its translation: CASSQLSPGQASGTQYF.